These 16 T cell receptor beta chains originate from one sample sequenced in a study of cytomegalovirus exposure and HLA in healthy donors. Clones were read by immunoSEQ multiplex PCR, and TCRdb kept only the in-frame ones, dropping some. The sample has some 130,000 clones, about 88% seen once; the top ten hold 1% to 1.5%. Source material: PBMCs. The receptors shown here come from a woman under 30 in good health and CMV-seronegative.

J is TRBJ2-1 and V is TRBV15; D might be TRBD1 (6 bases). Deletions cut 2 bases from V and 9 bases from J, with 20 bases between. Germline values: CDR1 LNHNV, CDR2 YYDKDF (reference sequence). The CDR3 totals 16 residues. The CDR3 DNA is TGTGCCACCAGCAGACCAAACAGGGTTCGGCTGACTGAGCAGTTCTTC. It is translated as CATSRPNRVRLTEQFF.

This clone was counted a few times. The gene calls are TRBV10-1 and TRBJ2-7, with TRBD2 identical over 7 bases. Germline V lookup: CDR1 WNHNN, CDR2 SYGVQD (reference sequence). The V segment lost 4 bases and the J segment 6 bases; nucleotides outside the gene matches: 6. CDR3 length equals 13 residues. The CDR3 here is CASSVTREGEQYF. Here the CDR3 DNA reads TGCGCCAGCAGTGTAACCAGGGAGGGCGAGCAGTACTTC.

This CDR3 is CASSFMSGGPRNEQFF. CDR3 DNA sequence: TGTGCCAGCAGCTTCATGTCGGGGGGGCCTAGGAATGAGCAGTTCTTC. The chain is built from TRBV11-2 and TRBJ2-1, with 8 nucleotides matching TRBD2. The CDR3 is made up of 16 amino acids. Trimming at V came to 3 bases and at J to 7 bases, leaving 11 bases not matched to a gene. Germline CDR1 is SGHAT and CDR2 is FQNNGV. The full variable domain, in which reference TRBV11-2 and TRBJ2-1 provide the parts outside the CDR3, is EAGVAQSPRYKIIEKRQSVAFWCNPISGHATLYWYQQILGQGPKLLIQFQNNGVVDDSQLPKDRFSAERLKGVDSTLKIQPAKLEDSAVYLCASSFMSGGPRNEQFFGPGTRLTVL.

This CDR3 is CASSFGGGTEAFF. Written as DNA, the CDR3 is TGTGCCAGCAGTTTCGGGGGTGGGACTGAAGCTTTCTTT. The genes are TRBV28 and TRBJ1-1, with D perhaps matching TRBD1 (5 bases). V lost 3 bases and J lost 5, with 10 bases in between. Germline-derived CDR1 and CDR2 are MDHEN and SYDVKM. The CDR3 has 13 amino acids.

This sequence joins TRBV9 and TRBJ2-1, with 8 bases identical to TRBD2. This CDR3 has 16 amino acids. Germline lookup yields CDR1 SGDLS and CDR2 YYNGEE. V gave up 3 bases and J gave up 5 bases; unmatched junction bases: 10. As DNA, the CDR3 is TGTGCCAGCAGCGGACCCGGGGGGGGACCGGACAATGAGCAGTTCTTC. It specifies CASSGPGGGPDNEQFF.

The CDR3 nucleotides are TGTGCCAGCAGTGACAGTACCCCCAATGAAAAACTGTTTTTT. It is translated as CASSDSTPNEKLFF. This sequence joins TRBV2 and TRBJ1-4; D is unresolved. The V and J ends lost 3 bases and 5 bases respectively, with 10 bases between them. The CDR3 is 14 amino acids. The germline V gene encodes CDR1 SNHLY and CDR2 FYNNEI.

The chain links TRBV6-1 to TRBJ2-3, with D unresolved. This CDR3 contains 11 residues. Germline V CDR1 and CDR2: MNHNS, SASEGT. V gave up 5 bases and J gave up 6 bases, with 6 bases separating them. CDR3 amino acids: CASSYIDTQYF. CDR3 in DNA: TGTGCCAGCAGTTATATTGATACGCAGTATTTT.

CDR3 DNA: TGTGCCAACCGACTAGCGGGGGGGTCTGGGAATGAGCAGTTCTTC. The encoded protein is CANRLAGGSGNEQFF. This chain uses TRBV2 with TRBJ2-1; 14 positions agree with TRBD2. Losses at the gene ends were 10 bases for V and 7 bases for J; bases not matched to a gene: 9. This CDR3 region has 15 residues. CDR1 is SNHLY and CDR2 is FYNNEI in the germline V gene.

V and J are TRBV6-6 and TRBJ2-7; possible D gene TRBD1, 6 bases. This CDR3 has 13 residues. The germline V and J ends were trimmed by 4 bases and 2 bases, with 9 bases remaining between them. The germline CDR1 and CDR2 sequences are MNHNY and SVGAGI (reference sequence). CDR3 bases: TGTGCCAGCAGTTGGACAGAAGCCTACGAGCAGTACTTC. Translating gives CASSWTEAYEQYF.

As to this clone: This same CDR3 is encoded by further DNA sequences in the sample. The chain is built from TRBV5-1 and TRBJ2-5, with D perhaps TRBD1 (5 bases). The CDR3 totals 14 residues. The germline V gene has CDR1 SGHRS and CDR2 YFSETQ. V lost 0 bases and J 5 bases, leaving 11 bases between the germline ends. Here the CDR3 reads CASSLVGPGETQYF. In nucleotides, the CDR3 is TGCGCCAGCAGCTTGGTAGGACCAGGGGAGACCCAGTACTTC.

V is TRBV2 and J is TRBJ2-2, with unresolved D. The CDR3 loop spans 14 amino acids. Germline CDR1 and CDR2: SNHLY and FYNNEI. V gave up 6 bases and J gave up 6 bases, with 14 bases separating them. CDR3 sequence (DNA): TGTGCCAGCAGCGTTGGTGAGAGGCCCGGGGAGCTGTTTTTT. Protein product: CASSVGERPGELFF.

The chain combines TRBV10-3 with TRBJ2-2; the match to TRBD1 covers 9 bases. Looked up from germline, CDR1 is ENHRY and CDR2 is SYGVKD. The trim removed 8 bases at V and 5 bases at J, leaving 9 bases unmatched. CDR3 size: 15 residues. The CDR3 loop reads CAISGPGQGTGELFF. Written as DNA, the CDR3 is TGTGCCATCTCTGGGCCGGGACAGGGAACCGGGGAGCTGTTTTTT.

This clone was detected a few times. This rearrangement joins TRBV19 to TRBJ2-1, with 9 nucleotides matching TRBD1. CDR3 size: 12 residues. CDR1 LNHDA and CDR2 SQIVND come from the germline V gene (reference sequence). With V trimmed by 6 bases and J by 9 bases, 3 bases remained unmatched. The CDR3 DNA reads as TGTGCCAGTAGGGGACAGGGAAGTGAGCAGTTCTTC. The encoded protein is CASRGQGSEQFF.

In its sample, this clone was seen a few times. V gene TRBV6-6 combines with J gene TRBJ1-4; D perhaps matches TRBD1 (5 bases). Trimming stripped 2 bases from V and 6 bases from J, with 10 bases between. Germline V gene lookup returns CDR1 MNHNY and CDR2 SVGAGI (reference sequence). There are 14 residues in the CDR3. The CDR3 nucleotides read TGTGCCAGCAGTTACAACGGGGGTGATGAAAAACTGTTTTTT. It codes for CASSYNGGDEKLFF.

This clone has just one count. This chain joins TRBV7-2 and TRBJ2-7, with 7 positions matching TRBD2. The CDR3 is 15 residues long. Unmatched junction bases numbered 7, after V lost 5 bases and J lost 0 bases. CDR1 is SGHTA, CDR2 FQGNSA, per germline. The CDR3, as DNA: TGTGCCAGCAGCCTGACTAGCCTAAGCTCCTACGAGCAGTACTTC. This gives the protein CASSLTSLSSYEQYF.

The chain has TRBV10-3 and TRBJ2-1; TRBD1 aligns across 8 bases. Germline CDR1 and CDR2: ENHRY and SYGVKD. The CDR3 is 14 residues long. With 0 bases clipped from V and 13 bases from J, the junction kept 8 bases outside the gene matches. CDR3 residues: CAISESREGQGQFF. The CDR3 DNA reads as TGTGCCATCAGTGAGTCGAGGGAAGGACAGGGTCAGTTCTTC.